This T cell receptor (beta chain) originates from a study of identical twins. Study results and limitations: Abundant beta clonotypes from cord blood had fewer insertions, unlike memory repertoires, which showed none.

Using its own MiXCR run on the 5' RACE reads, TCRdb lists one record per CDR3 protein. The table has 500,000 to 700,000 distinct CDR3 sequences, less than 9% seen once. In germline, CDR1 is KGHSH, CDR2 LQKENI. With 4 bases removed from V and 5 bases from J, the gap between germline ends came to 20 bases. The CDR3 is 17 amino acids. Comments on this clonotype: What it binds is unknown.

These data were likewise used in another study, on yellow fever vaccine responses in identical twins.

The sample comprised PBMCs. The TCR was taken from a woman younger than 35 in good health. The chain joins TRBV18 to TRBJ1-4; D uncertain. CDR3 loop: CASSRGRAAIGNEKLFF. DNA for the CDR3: TGTGCCAGCTCACGAGGGCGCGCAGCAATAGGGAATGAAAAACTGTTTTTT.